This note documents a single TCR beta chain sequence. This entry comes from a study of shared clonotypes between healthy human individuals. Sequencing used immunoSEQ multiplex PCR; TCRdb keeps in-frame clones, though not all of them. The sample includes fewer than 2.5 million clones, more than 85% of them seen just once. This TCR was sampled from a young man in good health. Some clones in this sample may be carry-over from other donors' samples. The material sequenced was naive CD4+ T cells from PBMCs. Subset here: CD45RA+ positively selected.

CDR3 coding DNA: TGCGCCAGCACGGTCGAGCCGGGGGGGCCCCAGCATTTT. Translated, it gives CASTVEPGGPQHF. The chain combines TRBV5-1 with TRBJ1-5; possibly TRBD1 for D (5 bases). This CDR3 has 13 residues. The germline CDR1 and CDR2 sequences are SGHRS and YFSETQ. The V and J ends lost 6 bases and 9 bases respectively, with 16 bases between them.